These T cell receptor beta chains were read from a single sample in a study of response to subunit inactivated influenza vaccine. TCRdb reanalysed the RT-PCR reads using MiXCR and keeps one entry per CDR3 protein. The sample has approximately 170,000 distinct CDR3 sequences, 14% seen once; the top ten hold approximately 25%. The sequencing used CD8+ T cells sorted from PBMCs, collected about 5 days after vaccination. The receptors stem from a man in his fifties or sixties who received an inactivated influenza vaccine. Both conserved end residues are trimmed from each CDR3. Fields, in order: J gene, V gene, clone size, CDR3 protein. The listing skips clone size in some rows; elsewhere it reads once, few, many or a size class.

TRBJ2-1	TRBV4-3	many	ASSQDPRRVRYNEQF
TRBJ2-1	TRBV2	many	ASTTTGSSYNEQF
TRBJ1-3	TRBV28	few	ASSFRTGGNTIY
TRBJ2-5	TRBV10-2	-	ASKDFLLAGGRETQY
TRBJ2-1	TRBV7-9	few	ASSLLMHEQF
TRBJ2-2	TRBV20-1	-	SARDLVDGTGELF
TRBJ2-3	TRBV9	few	ASSVELAGLTDTQY
TRBJ2-3	TRBV7-9	once	ASSLAPAALTDTQY
TRBJ2-5	TRBV4-2	few	ASRRGGSQY
TRBJ1-2	TRBV7-9	-	ASSFRDDGYT
TRBJ2-5	TRBV29-1	many	SVEDRGQVEETQY
TRBJ1-5	TRBV5-1	few	ASSLEGGGYQPQH
TRBJ1-6	TRBV7-2	few	ASSKYGIAGSPLH
TRBJ2-7	TRBV5-1	-	ASSWSRQGVNEQY
TRBJ2-1	TRBV4-3	many	ASSPRTPGTGDNEQF
TRBJ2-2	TRBV4-2	-	ASSQDWWGNANTGELF
TRBJ1-1	TRBV6-5	-	ASSYSGGAYTEAF
TRBJ2-1	TRBV7-9	many	ASSLAYGDEQF
TRBJ2-7	TRBV27	-	ASALGAAGTSGTYEQY
TRBJ2-7	TRBV6-1	few	ASHDRGHSYEQY
TRBJ2-3	TRBV27	-	ASTELAGGPDTQY
TRBJ1-1	TRBV27	-	ASSPSLGNTEAF
TRBJ2-1	TRBV4-2	few	ASSQGLDRGIYNEQF
TRBJ2-1	TRBV18	-	ASSPGQGKTYNEQF
TRBJ2-2	TRBV7-2	-	ASSLKWGDSETGELF
TRBJ2-7	TRBV7-9	-	ASSLGTGSVYEQY
TRBJ2-1	TRBV6-1	-	ASSEVEGPYNEQF
TRBJ1-1	TRBV12-3/TRBV12-4	few	ASSRTGYKNTEAF
TRBJ1-2	TRBV4-2	few	ASSQEHLALFYGYT
TRBJ2-1	TRBV7-8	few	ASSSRGKNPTDEQF
TRBJ2-5	TRBV3-1	-	ASSQAGWQETQY
TRBJ2-7	TRBV6-2/TRBV6-3	few	ASSYSGSYYEQY
TRBJ2-5	TRBV25-1	few	ASSEIAGTQETQY
TRBJ2-7	TRBV11-2	few	ASSPPSLYEQY
TRBJ2-7	TRBV7-9	few	ASSTGQGPSGEQY
TRBJ2-3	TRBV4-3	-	ASSQDRGETRGDTQY
TRBJ2-4	TRBV25-1	many	ASSDRFYIQY
TRBJ1-5	TRBV28	many	ASSLAGGGQPQH
TRBJ1-1	TRBV7-6	few	ASSLNGAGRTEAF
TRBJ2-7	TRBV14	few	ASSQAHTFGVQY
TRBJ2-6	TRBV12-3/TRBV12-4	many	ASRSGQGLSGANVLT
TRBJ2-2	TRBV7-9	many	ASSSTEGGELF
TRBJ2-5	TRBV3-1	many	ASSQDRSWPITQY
TRBJ2-5	TRBV20-1	-	SATGYTLETQY
TRBJ1-1	TRBV5-1	-	ASSLTRTGQGSVTEAF